This T cell receptor (beta chain) was documented in a study of CXCR3-negative and CXCR3-positive naive CD8 T cells. Study-wide results and limits: Naive subsets expressed similar surface CD5; TRB CDR3 features served to infer TCR strength. Higher TRB CDR3 hydrophobicity marked CXCR3-positive naive cells relative to CXCR3-negative naive cells. Cryopreserved PBMCs had partly decreased CXCR3 expression; fresh PBMCs were used in most assays. Much lower diversity was found in memory CD8+ cells, while both naive subsets had comparably high diversity. Naive CXCR3-negative cells resembled naive CXCR3-positive cells in TRBV-TRBJ usage; memory cells differed.

Via 5' RACE with UMI labels, TRB cDNA libraries were prepared. For each CDR3 protein, TCRdb gives one entry from its re-call of the 5' RACE reads, without DNA. Its table lists tens of thousands of distinct CDR3 sequences. To note about this clonotype: Its antigen is unknown.

The clonotype originates from a human donor in good health. Some clones in this sample may be carry-over from other donors' samples. The sequenced material came from naive CXCR3+ CD8+ T cells from blood. Subset described: CD45RO-CCR7+CD27+CD95- naive CD8+ T cells expressing CXCR3 (TNR3+).

CDR3 sequence reads: CASSYRVQETQYF. V is TRBV6-5 and J is TRBJ2-5. CDR1 is MNHEY and CDR2 is SVGAGI in the germline V gene. This CDR3 has 13 amino acids.